The source of this TCR beta chain is a study of shared clonotypes between healthy human individuals (dated by TCRdb to 2018 to 2021). About the full investigation: Three men and two women, aged 18 to 49 years, made up the cohort. Per donor, leukapheresis produced somewhere between about 0.94 and 8.9 billion PBMCs. Libraries were prepared and TCR repertoires were sequenced by different laboratories using diverse techniques, in order to increase sequencing depth and limit assay-specific biases. The study deeply sequenced blood TCR repertoires of five healthy adults to estimate repertoire size and the extent of clonotype sharing between individuals.

The study at large found these results: Pairwise subsampling led to the expectation that sequencing depth would affect the degree of clonotype sharing among donors. Because the study included a small number of donors, the genetic and exposure-history diversity represented was limited. Sampling was restricted to blood, and TCR repertoires in tissue are likely to differ from TCR repertoires in blood.

In regard to this clone: The clone's antigen remains unknown. Nothing much larger sits one base from this clone, and base qualities are not available.

The donors were healthy, HIV-negative adults with no recently reported acute infections or vaccinations. Every donor was a Caucasian adult residing in Nashville, Tennessee, USA. For unsorted samples, 84 million or so PBMCs were counted, and genomic DNA was extracted using the QIAamp DNA Blood Mini kit. Blood was obtained by leukapheresis, after which PBMCs were separated by Ficoll-Histopaque density gradient centrifugation and cryopreserved in liquid nitrogen vapor phase. The junction shows trimming of 2 bases on V and 7 bases on J, and the gene matches do not reach 4 bases of it. The germline V gene specifies SGHAT as CDR1 and FQNNGV as CDR2. From the cysteine through the phenylalanine, the CDR3 covers 14 amino acids. The entry retains the CDR3 DNA only, 42 bases that are in frame from base 1. Using the deep immunoSEQ assay, TCR CDR3 regions were amplified from genomic DNA by multiplex PCR. For each cell subset, the extracted genomic DNA was distributed evenly across all wells of several immunoSEQ 96-well plates, and each plate served as one replicate. For unsorted PBMC, 250 to 300 ng genomic DNA, equal to approximately 30,000 T cell genomes, was loaded into each replicate PCR. Genomic DNA from unsorted PBMC was sequenced over ten immunoSEQ deep assay plates. The purified libraries were quantified using a Qubit 3.0 fluorometer, sized with a Bioanalyzer 2100, and then quantified again using the KAPA Library Quantification kit. Every immunoSEQ 96-well plate was sequenced on a separate single-read 150-cycle Illumina NextSeq 550 flow cell. Per the original workflow: Because the immunoSEQ output held only junctional sequences and lacked quality scores, the filtering could not match the filtering applied to full-length reads. Sequences were annotated with PyIR, a Python wrapper for IgBLAST v1.9, and V/J genes and CDR3 were assigned using IMGT germline references. Reads were removed for weak V/J assignments (E-value above 1e-6), missing CDR3, stop codons, out-of-frame junctions, or ambiguous translated residues. A V3J clonotype was defined by an identical inferred V gene, J gene, and CDR3 amino acid sequence. The percentage overlap between two repertoires was calculated by dividing the number of shared unique clonotypes by the size of the smaller repertoire. Three approaches were used to assess repertoire richness: RTK rarefaction, the Chao1 estimator, and Recon v2.1 estimates of unobserved clonotypes. Sourced from immuneACCESS, this table was stored by TCRdb with only in-frame sequences that have V and J called. A share of the clones is absent; for the studies checked, an unresolved V gene accounts for under half, and the remainder has no known explanation. That table furnishes V, J and clone size, whereas the DNA furnished D and trimming. The sample table holds about half a million clones, of which about four fifths were seen once. The ten largest make up about an eighth of the sample.

Sample: PBMCs. This receptor was obtained from a woman aged 40 to 49 in good health. Some clones in this sample may be carry-over from other donors' samples. The sequence links TRBV11-2 to TRBJ1-4; 7 middle bases align to TRBD1. Here the CDR3 is given as CASSLQGVGEKLFF. The nucleotide sequence reads as follows: TGTGCCAGCAGCTTACAGGGGGTTGGTGAAAAACTGTTTTTT.